Listed below are T cell receptor beta chains from one sample, sequenced in a study of blood T cell repertoires in COVID-19. Assay used: immunoSEQ multiplex PCR; TCRdb lists only in-frame clones, some missing. The repertoire holds fewer than 500,000 clones, about four fifths seen once, with over 0.95% in the top ten. Sequenced sample: peripheral blood. The receptors were gathered from a human donor with acute or convalescent COVID-19. The donor label of this sample is uncertain. Both conserved end residues are part of each CDR3. Each record gives: J gene, clone size, V gene, D gene, CDR3 DNA, CDR3 protein. A D gene is named only where the DNA matches it firmly. Size is omitted from some rows. Given values are once, few, many or a class for expanded clones.

>TRBJ1-2|-|TRBV7-2|-
TGTGCCAGCAGCTCCCGCCCCAATGAGGGCTACACCTTC
CASSSRPNEGYTF
>TRBJ1-1|-|TRBV18|-
TGTGCCAGCTCCCGGGACATGGACACTGAAGCTTTCTTT
CASSRDMDTEAFF
>TRBJ2-3|-|TRBV19|TRBD1
TGTGCCAGTAGTTTTACAGGGGGAGCAGATACGCAGTATTTT
CASSFTGGADTQYF
>TRBJ1-1|-|TRBV3-1/TRBV3-2|-
TGTGCCAGCAGCCAAGCCGGGACAAAGAACACTGAAGCTTTCTTT
CASSQAGTKNTEAFF
>TRBJ2-1|-|TRBV7-2|TRBD1
TGTGCCAGCAGCTTAAGGGCTGGGACAGGGGGCGTAGAGCAGTTCTTC
CASSLRAGTGGVEQFF
>TRBJ2-1|-|TRBV28|-
TGTGCCAGCCTCAGGGGAGCCGGTGGCGGTGAGCAGTTCTTC
CASLRGAGGGEQFF
>TRBJ2-2|-|TRBV25-1|-
TGTGCCAGCAGTGAAGAGCCCAGTAGCGCCGGGGAGCTGTTTTTT
CASSEEPSSAGELFF
>TRBJ2-3|-|TRBV3-1/TRBV3-2|-
TGTGCCAGCAGCCACGCGAATACGCAGTATTTT
CASSHANTQYF
>TRBJ2-2|-|TRBV19|-
TGTGCCAGTAGTAAGGGAGAAGTCATAGGGGGAGGGGAGCTGTTTTTT
CASSKGEVIGGGELFF
>TRBJ2-7|-|TRBV19|-
TGTGCCAGTAGTCCCAGGCAGGGAAGAACCTACGAGCAGTACTTC
CASSPRQGRTYEQYF
>TRBJ1-1|-|TRBV6-5|-
TGTGCCAGCATCAGACAAACGAACACTGAAGCTTTCTTT
CASIRQTNTEAFF
>TRBJ1-5|-|TRBV19|TRBD1
TGTGCCAGTACCGATCTCAATGGACAGGCCAATCAGCCCCAGCATTTT
CASTDLNGQANQPQHF
>TRBJ2-3|-|TRBV3-1/TRBV3-2|-
TGTGCCAGCAGCCGGCCGCAGGAAGATACGCAGTATTTT
CASSRPQEDTQYF
>TRBJ2-1|-|TRBV5-1|-
TGCGCCAGCAGCTCCGGGTCGGGGAATGAGCAGTTCTTC
CASSSGSGNEQFF
>TRBJ2-3|-|TRBV24-1|-
TGTGCCACCAGTGTGGCAGGGACAGATACGCAGTATTTT
CATSVAGTDTQYF
>TRBJ2-3|many|TRBV7-2|-
TGTGCCAGCAGCCTGGGACTCACCAGCACAGATACGCAGTATTTT
CASSLGLTSTDTQYF
>TRBJ2-7|-|TRBV2|TRBD1
TGTGCCAGCAATAACAGGGGCTACGAGCAGTACTTC
CASNNRGYEQYF
>TRBJ2-3|-|TRBV5-1|TRBD2
TGCGCCAGCAGCCCCGGGACTATCACAGATACGCAGTATTTT
CASSPGTITDTQYF
>TRBJ2-1|-|TRBV2|TRBD1
TGTGCCAGCAGTGAACGACAGGGCGCACGCAATGAGCAGTTCTTC
CASSERQGARNEQFF
>TRBJ1-5|-|TRBV10-2|TRBD1
TGCGCCAGCAGCCAGGACAGGACGAATCAGCCCCAGCATTTT
CASSQDRTNQPQHF
>TRBJ2-2|-|TRBV18|-
TGTGCCAGCTCCCCGTCGGTCGGGACAACGAACACCGGGGAGCTGTTTTTT
CASSPSVGTTNTGELFF
>TRBJ2-3|-|TRBV18|-
TGTGCCAGCTCCCACGGTAGTAGCACAGATACGCAGTATTTT
CASSHGSSTDTQYF
>TRBJ1-3|-|TRBV19|TRBD1
TGTGCCAGTAGGAGAGAAGGGACAGTCGGAAACACCATATATTTT
CASRREGTVGNTIYF
>TRBJ2-1|-|TRBV12-3/TRBV12-4|-
TGTGCCAGCAGTTTTCAGGCTAGCAGTGAGCAGTTCTTC
CASSFQASSEQFF
>TRBJ2-7|-|TRBV6-2/TRBV6-3|TRBD2
TGTGCCAGCAGTTACTCGAGCGCGGGGGGGGGTAGCTCCTACGAGCAGTACTTC
CASSYSSAGGGSSYEQYF
>TRBJ1-6|-|TRBV4-2|-
TGTGCCAGCAGCCAAGTGGGGAGGCTTGGTTCACCCCTCCACTTT
CASSQVGRLGSPLHF
>TRBJ1-1|-|TRBV18|-
TGTGCCAGCTCAAACGGACTCAACACTGAAGCTTTCTTT
CASSNGLNTEAFF
>TRBJ1-3|-|TRBV2|-
TGTGCCAGCAGTGTTTGGCTCGGGGTCCCAAATGGAAACACCATATATTTT
CASSVWLGVPNGNTIYF
>TRBJ2-5|-|TRBV11-2|-
TGTGCCAGCAGCCCAGCTAGCACAGAGACCCAGTACTTC
CASSPASTETQYF
>TRBJ1-5|-|TRBV28|TRBD1
TGTGCCAGCCGAGCAGGGGGCAACGGTCAGCCCCAGCATTTT
CASRAGGNGQPQHF
>TRBJ1-4|-|TRBV18|TRBD1
TGTGCCAGCTCACCGTCGGGACAGGGGAAAAAACTGTTTTTT
CASSPSGQGKKLFF
>TRBJ1-4|-|TRBV15|-
TGTGCCACCAGCCTCTTTCGGGGGACTAATGAAAAACTGTTTTTT
CATSLFRGTNEKLFF
>TRBJ2-1|-|TRBV6-6|-
TGTGCCAGCAGCCTACCCGCTAGCTCCTACAATGAGCAGTTCTTC
CASSLPASSYNEQFF
>TRBJ2-3|-|TRBV3-1/TRBV3-2|-
TGTGCCAGCAGCCAACGCATCGCGGGTAGTACAGATACGCAGTATTTT
CASSQRIAGSTDTQYF
>TRBJ2-1|once|TRBV6-6|TRBD1
TGTGCCAGTTGCCCGGGCAGGGGGAACAATGAGCAGTTCTTC
CASCPGRGNNEQFF
>TRBJ1-1|once|TRBV29-1|-
TGCAGCGTTGAACGGGTTCTGAACACTGAAGCTTTCTTT
CSVERVLNTEAFF